This is a list of T cell receptor beta chains from one sample in a study of T cell changes during pregnancy in multiple sclerosis. The data were produced by immunoSEQ multiplex PCR, yet TCRdb's version contains in-frame clones alone and is incomplete. The sample carries 44,000 or so clones, about 90% recorded once. This specimen consisted of peripheral blood, obtained in the first trimester of pregnancy. The source of these receptors is a female donor in good health, enrolled as a control in a pregnancy study. CDR3s include the opening cysteine and the closing phenylalanine or tryptophan. D genes are given only for firm matches. Size is omitted from some rows. Given values are once, few, many or a class for expanded clones.

>TRBV7-2|NA|TRBJ1-5|NA
CASSSISGQPQHF
TGTGCCAGCAGCTCCATTTCAGGTCAGCCCCAGCATTTT
>TRBV7-3|NA|TRBJ2-5|NA
CASSPTPGSSETQYF
TGTGCCAGCAGCCCCACGCCCGGTAGTAGCGAGACCCAGTACTTC
>TRBV7-9|NA|TRBJ1-5|NA
CASSLGADQPQHF
TGTGCCAGCAGCTTAGGGGCAGATCAGCCCCAGCATTTT
>TRBV5-8|NA|TRBJ2-1|NA
CASSFSFAGPSYNEQFF
TGTGCCAGCAGCTTTAGCTTCGCGGGACCCTCCTACAATGAGCAGTTCTTC
>TRBV30|NA|TRBJ1-2|NA
CAWIGGATSGYTF
TGTGCCTGGATAGGGGGGGCAACCTCCGGCTACACCTTC
>TRBV11-3|TRBD2|TRBJ2-4|NA
CASSLGGPGQRGGNIQYF
TGTGCCAGCAGCTTAGGCGGACCCGGACAGCGGGGGGGGAACATTCAGTACTTC
>TRBV5-1|NA|TRBJ1-1|NA
CASSPPLEGIEAFF
TGCGCCAGCAGCCCCCCCCTGGAGGGAATTGAAGCTTTCTTT
>TRBV27|TRBD2|TRBJ2-1|NA
CASSYSQREVEQFF
TGTGCCAGCAGTTACTCACAGCGGGAGGTTGAGCAGTTCTTC
>TRBV29-1|NA|TRBJ2-7|NA
CSVVASSAYEQYF
TGCAGCGTTGTGGCTAGCTCCGCCTACGAGCAGTACTTC
>TRBV7-9|TRBD1|TRBJ1-1|NA
CASSLGAGTGNTEAFF
TGTGCCAGCAGCTTAGGGGCCGGGACAGGGAACACTGAAGCTTTCTTT
>TRBV7-6|TRBD1|TRBJ2-7|NA
CASSLASVGTGSPEQYF
TGTGCCAGCAGCTTAGCGTCGGTAGGGACAGGGAGTCCCGAGCAGTACTTC
>TRBV7-9|NA|TRBJ1-1|few
CASSLGREVTEAFF
TGTGCCAGCAGCTTAGGCAGGGAGGTCACTGAAGCTTTCTTT
>TRBV5-1|NA|TRBJ2-7|once
CASSRETGTSGYEQYF
TGCGCCAGCAGCCGGGAAACCGGGACTTCGGGCTACGAGCAGTACTTC
>TRBV10-1|TRBD2|TRBJ2-6|NA
CASSASGGARANVLTF
TGCGCCAGCAGTGCGAGCGGGGGGGCGCGAGCCAACGTCCTGACTTTC
>TRBV5-1|TRBD1|TRBJ1-1|NA
CASSSPPGQGTSNTEAFF
TGCGCCAGCAGCTCCCCGCCGGGACAGGGTACTTCGAACACTGAAGCTTTCTTT
>TRBV5-5|TRBD1|TRBJ1-1|NA
CASRPGQGVGAFF
TGTGCCAGCAGACCCGGACAGGGGGTTGGAGCTTTCTTT
>TRBV5-1|NA|TRBJ1-1|NA
CASSLEPGIAFTEAFF
TGCGCCAGCAGCTTGGAACCGGGGATAGCCTTCACTGAAGCTTTCTTT
>TRBV4-3|TRBD2|TRBJ2-3|NA
CASSQAGTSVSDTQYF
TGCGCCAGCAGCCAGGCCGGGACTAGCGTTTCAGATACGCAGTATTTT
>TRBV27|TRBD1|TRBJ1-5|once
CASSLRTGSNQPQHF
TGTGCCAGCAGTTTGAGGACAGGTAGCAATCAGCCCCAGCATTTT
>TRBV11-2|TRBD1|TRBJ1-5|NA
CASSLQGDQPQHF
TGTGCCAGCAGCCTACAGGGGGATCAGCCCCAGCATTTT
>TRBV2|NA|TRBJ1-5|NA
CASSGESYSNQPQHF
TGTGCCAGCAGTGGAGAGAGTTATAGCAATCAGCCCCAGCATTTT
>TRBV10-1|NA|TRBJ2-1|NA
CASSTGQNNEQFF
TGCGCCAGCAGCACAGGACAGAACAATGAGCAGTTCTTC
>TRBV28|NA|TRBJ1-1|once
CASSFSRGLANTEAFF
TGTGCCAGCAGTTTCAGCAGGGGCCTGGCGAACACTGAAGCTTTCTTT
>TRBV4-3|TRBD2|TRBJ2-1|once
CASSQGGSGRLNEQFF
TGCGCCAGCAGCCAAGGGGGTAGCGGGAGACTAAATGAGCAGTTCTTC
>TRBV7-2|TRBD1|TRBJ2-7|NA
CASSIRQGGVEQYF
TGTGCCAGCAGTATACGACAGGGGGGGGTTGAGCAGTACTTC
>TRBV19|TRBD2|TRBJ2-1|NA
CASSRLAGGYNEQFF
TGTGCCAGTAGCCGTCTAGCGGGAGGCTACAATGAGCAGTTCTTC
>TRBV11-3|NA|TRBJ2-5|NA
CASSLAASVETQYF
TGTGCCAGCAGCTTAGCAGCTAGCGTAGAGACCCAGTACTTC
>TRBV6-6|NA|TRBJ1-1|NA
CASETRQVHEAFF
TGTGCCAGCGAGACACGACAGGTACATGAAGCTTTCTTT
>TRBV7-9|NA|TRBJ2-2|NA
CASRHSSGGNTGELFF
TGTGCCAGCAGACACTCGTCAGGTGGTAACACCGGGGAGCTGTTTTTT
>TRBV28|NA|TRBJ2-1|NA
CASSGPTGNEQFF
TGTGCCAGCAGTGGGCCCACCGGAAATGAGCAGTTCTTC
>TRBV9|TRBD2|TRBJ2-1|once
CASSNRDYFPEQFF
TGTGCCAGCAGTAACCGGGACTATTTCCCCGAGCAGTTCTTC
>TRBV11-2|TRBD2|TRBJ2-5|NA
CASSPAGTSGGGQYF
TGTGCCAGCAGCCCCGCCGGGACTAGCGGGGGCGGCCAGTACTTC
>TRBV15|NA|TRBJ2-7|NA
CATSLRLGGASEQYF
TGTGCCACCAGCCTCCGACTGGGGGGGGCAAGCGAGCAGTACTTC
>TRBV9|TRBD2|TRBJ2-1|NA
CASSVEAGFYNEQFF
TGTGCCAGCAGCGTAGAAGCGGGATTCTACAATGAGCAGTTCTTC
>TRBV28|NA|TRBJ2-3|NA
CASSYFPGANTQYF
TGTGCCAGCAGTTATTTTCCAGGCGCTAATACGCAGTATTTT
>TRBV7-2|NA|TRBJ1-1|NA
CASSWGWRGAEAFF
TGTGCCAGCAGCTGGGGTTGGAGGGGCGCTGAAGCTTTCTTT
>TRBV29-1|TRBD2|TRBJ2-4|NA
CSVALAGVNIQYF
TGCAGCGTTGCTCTAGCGGGGGTAAACATTCAGTACTTC
>TRBV4-3|NA|TRBJ1-4|NA
CASSLVWGGSNEKLFF
TGCGCCAGCAGCCTCGTTTGGGGGGGTTCCAATGAAAAACTGTTTTTT
>TRBV30|NA|TRBJ1-6|NA
CAWIGHYNSPLHF
TGTGCCTGGATTGGACACTACAATTCACCCCTCCACTTT
>TRBV28|NA|TRBJ1-2|NA
CASSLGGPLGGYTF
TGTGCCAGCAGTTTGGGGGGGCCCCTCGGGGGCTACACCTTC
>TRBV5-4|NA|TRBJ2-7|NA
CASSLGATGTGTYEQYF
TGTGCCAGCAGCTTGGGGGCTACCGGGACTGGAACCTACGAGCAGTACTTC
>TRBV5-1|TRBD1|TRBJ2-5|NA
CASGGQGGETQYF
TGCGCCAGCGGGGGACAGGGGGGAGAGACCCAGTACTTC
>TRBV5-1|NA|TRBJ2-3|NA
CASSPGGGPLGTQYF
TGCGCCAGCTCCCCTGGGGGGGGCCCGCTCGGTACGCAGTATTTT
>TRBV4-2|NA|TRBJ1-1|NA
CASSHPQGLTEAFF
TGTGCCAGCAGCCACCCCCAGGGGCTCACTGAAGCTTTCTTT
>TRBV7-2|TRBD1|TRBJ1-1|NA
CASSPRTGGVGTEAFF
TGTGCCAGCAGCCCTCGGACAGGGGGAGTAGGCACTGAAGCTTTCTTT
>TRBV21-1|NA|TRBJ2-1|NA
CASSNGNIGQQLDTPYNEQFF
TGTGCCAGCAGCAATGGGAATATCGGACAGCAACTTGATACACCCTACAATGAGCAGTTCTTC
>TRBV2|TRBD1|TRBJ2-5|NA
CASDGQGQETQYF
TGTGCCAGCGACGGACAGGGCCAAGAGACCCAGTACTTC
>TRBV28|TRBD1|TRBJ2-7|NA
CASSYPRQGVPYEQYF
TGTGCCAGCAGTTACCCCAGACAGGGGGTCCCATACGAGCAGTACTTC
>TRBV11-2|TRBD1|TRBJ2-7|NA
CASSLGGTGTYEQYF
TGTGCCAGCAGCTTAGGCGGGACAGGGACCTACGAGCAGTACTTC
>TRBV7-2|NA|TRBJ1-2|NA
CASSLQAGGLGYTF
TGTGCCAGCAGCTTGCAGGCTGGCGGGTTAGGCTACACCTTC
>TRBV19|NA|TRBJ2-5|NA
CASSTSFLGQPETQYF
TGTGCCAGTAGTACCAGTTTCCTGGGACAACCAGAGACCCAGTACTTC
>TRBV2|NA|TRBJ2-7|NA
CASSDSRDRDEQYF
TGTGCCAGCAGTGATTCCAGAGACCGGGACGAGCAGTACTTC
>TRBV19|NA|TRBJ2-1|once
CASTPTGPNNEQFF
TGTGCCAGTACCCCGACAGGCCCTAACAATGAGCAGTTCTTC
>TRBV5-6|NA|TRBJ2-5|NA
CASSPTRTQETQYF
TGTGCCAGCAGCCCGACTAGAACCCAAGAGACCCAGTACTTC
>TRBV2|NA|TRBJ1-2|NA
CASRPGEQGYTF
TGTGCCAGCAGACCGGGGGAGCAAGGCTACACCTTC
>TRBV7-8|TRBD1|TRBJ1-1|NA
CASQLQGQLNTEAFF
TGTGCCAGCCAGCTTCAGGGACAGCTTAACACTGAAGCTTTCTTT
>TRBV4-3|TRBD2|TRBJ2-3|NA
CASSQGTSGRNTDTQYF
TGCGCCAGCAGCCAAGGGACTAGCGGGAGGAACACAGATACGCAGTATTTT
>TRBV7-2|TRBD2|TRBJ2-7|NA
CASSLSSGTAYEQYF
TGTGCCAGCAGCTTAAGTAGCGGGACCGCCTACGAGCAGTACTTC
>TRBV7-2|TRBD2|TRBJ2-2|NA
CASSLGLAGAGELFF
TGTGCCAGCAGCCTCGGACTAGCGGGAGCCGGGGAGCTGTTTTTT
>TRBV28|TRBD1|TRBJ1-2|NA
CASRETGAPYGYTF
TGTGCCAGCAGGGAGACAGGGGCCCCTTATGGCTACACCTTC